This TCR beta chain derives from a study of monozygotic twins with inflammatory bowel disease. A word on this clonotype: Its matching antigen is unknown.

Study-wide points: IBD patients shared fewer clonotypes with others than healthy twins, especially with disease activity. By inverse Simpson index, TCRbeta diversity was lower in IBD patients than in healthy co-twins. Repertoire similarity matched across concordant and discordant twins, perhaps owing to limited power.

UMIs bearing a 6-nucleotide sample barcode were added through template switching. TCRdb re-called the 5' RACE reads and shows each CDR3 protein once, DNA omitted. The sample has fewer than 350,000 distinct CDR3 sequences; the top ten hold over 2%. The sequenced material came from blood. The TCR sequence derives from a human donor with ulcerative colitis or Crohn's disease, or a healthy co-twin of an affected twin (not recorded which).

The CDR3 loop reads CSALKQRGGLYNEQFF. V and J are TRBV20-1 and TRBJ2-1; TCRdb's D call of TRBD2 is untestable without DNA. The CDR3 length is 16 residues. CDR1 is DFQATT and CDR2 is SNEGSKA in the germline V gene (reference sequence).